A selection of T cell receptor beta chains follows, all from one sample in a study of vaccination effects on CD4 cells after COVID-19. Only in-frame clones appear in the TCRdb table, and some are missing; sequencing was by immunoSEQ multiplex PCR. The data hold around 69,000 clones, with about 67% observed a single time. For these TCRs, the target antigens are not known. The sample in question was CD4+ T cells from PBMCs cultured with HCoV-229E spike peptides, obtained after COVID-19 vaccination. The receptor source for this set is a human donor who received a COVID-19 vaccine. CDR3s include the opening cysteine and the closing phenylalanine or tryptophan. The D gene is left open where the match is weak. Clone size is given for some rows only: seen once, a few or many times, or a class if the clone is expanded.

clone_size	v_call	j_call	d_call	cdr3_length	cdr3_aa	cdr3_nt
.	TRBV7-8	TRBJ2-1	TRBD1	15	CASSSGTGVYNEQFF	TGTGCCAGCAGCTCCGGGACAGGGGTCTACAATGAGCAGTTCTTC
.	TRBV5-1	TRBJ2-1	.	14	CASSLVASNNEQFF	TGCGCCAGCAGCTTGGTGGCGTCGAACAATGAGCAGTTCTTC
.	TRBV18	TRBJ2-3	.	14	CASSPGSSTDTQYF	TGTGCCAGCTCCCCGGGGAGTAGCACAGATACGCAGTATTTT
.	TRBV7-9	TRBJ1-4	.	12	CASSLAGQAVAF	TGTGCCAGCAGCTTAGCCGGGCAGGCCGTGGCTTTT
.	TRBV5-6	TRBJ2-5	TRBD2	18	CASSPISGLAGLQETQYF	TGTGCCAGCAGCCCGATTTCGGGACTAGCGGGTCTACAAGAGACCCAGTACTTC
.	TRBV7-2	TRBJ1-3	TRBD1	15	CASSPGQGLGNTIYF	TGTGCCAGCAGCCCTGGACAGGGGCTTGGAAACACCATATATTTT
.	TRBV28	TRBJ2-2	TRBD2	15	CASSAWTRYTGELFF	TGTGCCAGCAGTGCCTGGACTAGATACACCGGGGAGCTGTTTTTT
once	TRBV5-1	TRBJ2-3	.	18	CASSLGQGSGVRTDTQYF	TGCGCCAGCAGCTTAGGACAGGGTAGCGGGGTTCGCACAGATACGCAGTATTTT
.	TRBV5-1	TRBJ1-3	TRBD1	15	CASSLDRRSGNTIYF	TGCGCCAGCAGCCTGGACAGGCGCTCTGGAAACACCATATATTTT
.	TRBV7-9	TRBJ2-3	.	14	CASSPGLTTDTQYF	TGTGCCAGCAGCCCGGGACTCACCACAGATACGCAGTATTTT
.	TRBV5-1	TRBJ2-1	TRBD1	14	CASRSGTGGNEQFF	TGCGCCAGCAGATCCGGGACAGGAGGGAATGAGCAGTTCTTC
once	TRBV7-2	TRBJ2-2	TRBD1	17	CASSLVPTGQGTGELFF	TGTGCCAGCAGCTTAGTCCCGACCGGACAGGGGACCGGGGAGCTGTTTTTT
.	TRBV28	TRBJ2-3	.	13	CASTIGSFGTQYF	TGTGCCAGCACCATCGGGAGCTTCGGTACGCAGTATTTT
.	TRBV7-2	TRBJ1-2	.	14	CASSLAGPGYGYTF	TGTGCCAGCAGCTTAGCGGGACCAGGGTATGGCTACACCTTC
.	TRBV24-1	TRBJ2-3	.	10	CATYGDTQYF	TGTGCCACCTATGGAGATACGCAGTATTTT